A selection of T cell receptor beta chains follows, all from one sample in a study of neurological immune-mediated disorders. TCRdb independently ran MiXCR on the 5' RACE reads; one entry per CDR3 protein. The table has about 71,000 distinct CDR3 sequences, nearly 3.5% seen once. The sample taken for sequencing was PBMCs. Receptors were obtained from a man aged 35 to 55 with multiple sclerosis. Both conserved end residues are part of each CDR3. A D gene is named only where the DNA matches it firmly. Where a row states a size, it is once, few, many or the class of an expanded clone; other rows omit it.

DNA: TGTGCCAGCAGCTTTGGTGCGGGGGGCGGAGAGACCCAGTACTTC
CDR3: CASSFGAGGGETQYF
D: TRBD2
size: medium-sized
V: TRBV5-6
J: TRBJ2-5

DNA: TGTGCCAGCAGGACGGAGGGAAACACCATATATTTT
CDR3: CASRTEGNTIYF
D: NA
size: many
V: TRBV12-3/TRBV12-4
J: TRBJ1-3

DNA: TGCAGCGTTGAGCCCATCGACAGGGATTTCGAGACCCAGTACTTC
CDR3: CSVEPIDRDFETQYF
D: TRBD1
size: many
V: TRBV29-1
J: TRBJ2-5

DNA: TGCAGTGCTAGCCGGAAGGACTTCCCCTACGAGCAGTACTTC
CDR3: CSASRKDFPYEQYF
D: NA
size: many
V: TRBV20-1
J: TRBJ2-7

DNA: TGTGCCAGCACCAAACAGGGGGTAGATACGCAGTATTTT
CDR3: CASTKQGVDTQYF
D: TRBD1
size: many
V: TRBV6-5
J: TRBJ2-3

DNA: TGTGCCAGCAGCCGACAAGGAGGGAATCAGCCCCAGCATTTT
CDR3: CASSRQGGNQPQHF
D: NA
size: many
V: TRBV7-6
J: TRBJ1-5

DNA: TGCAGTGCTAGAGATAGCGGAAGCAATCAGCCCCAGCATTTT
CDR3: CSARDSGSNQPQHF
D: NA
size: many
V: TRBV20-1
J: TRBJ1-5

DNA: TGTGCCAGCTCTCATTGGGGGGAGGCTCCAGAGACCCAGTACTTC
CDR3: CASSHWGEAPETQYF
D: NA
size: many
V: TRBV27
J: TRBJ2-5

DNA: TGTGCCAGCAACCCCAAGATGAACACTGAAGCTTTCTTT
CDR3: CASNPKMNTEAFF
D: NA
size: NA
V: TRBV2
J: TRBJ1-1

DNA: TGCGCCAGCAGCGACAGGGCGAACACTGAAGCTTTCTTT
CDR3: CASSDRANTEAFF
D: TRBD1
size: many
V: TRBV10-1
J: TRBJ1-1

DNA: TGTGCCAGCAGCAACACCGGGACCCCGCGGGATACGCAGTATTTT
CDR3: CASSNTGTPRDTQYF
D: NA
size: many
V: TRBV11-2
J: TRBJ2-3

DNA: TGTGCCAGCAGCCTACTAGCGGGAGGGATTACCTACGAGCAGTACTTC
CDR3: CASSLLAGGITYEQYF
D: TRBD2
size: many
V: TRBV5-6
J: TRBJ2-7

DNA: TGTGCCACCAGCAGAGATATAAGCAATCAGCCCCAGCATTTT
CDR3: CATSRDISNQPQHF
D: NA
size: many
V: TRBV15
J: TRBJ1-5

DNA: TGCAGTGCTAGGACTTTCCTAGCGGGAGATGGGACCTACGAGCAGTACTTC
CDR3: CSARTFLAGDGTYEQYF
D: TRBD2
size: many
V: TRBV20-1
J: TRBJ2-7

DNA: TGTGCCAGCAGTCGCGATTACACTGAAGCTTTCTTT
CDR3: CASSRDYTEAFF
D: NA
size: many
V: TRBV7-9
J: TRBJ1-1

DNA: TGTGCCATCAGTGATACGGGGCGCACCGGGGAGCTGTTTTTT
CDR3: CAISDTGRTGELFF
D: NA
size: many
V: TRBV10-3
J: TRBJ2-2

DNA: TGCGCCAGCAGCACCCGGACAGGGGGTAATTCACCCCTCCACTTT
CDR3: CASSTRTGGNSPLHF
D: TRBD1
size: many
V: TRBV5-1
J: TRBJ1-6

DNA: TGCGCCAGCAGCCCGGCTAGCGGGACCTACAATGAGCAGTTCTTC
CDR3: CASSPASGTYNEQFF
D: TRBD2
size: many
V: TRBV5-1
J: TRBJ2-1

DNA: TGCAGTGCGGCAGGCGGGGGGGACGACGCCTACGAGCAGTACTTC
CDR3: CSAAGGGDDAYEQYF
D: TRBD2
size: many
V: TRBV20-1
J: TRBJ2-7

DNA: TGTGCCAGCAGTTCCACCTCTAGCGCCCTCGGGGGGACCCAGTACTTC
CDR3: CASSSTSSALGGTQYF
D: NA
size: many
V: TRBV12-3/TRBV12-4
J: TRBJ2-5

DNA: TGTGCCATCAGTGAACCCCAGGGGGAGAACACTGAAGCTTTCTTT
CDR3: CAISEPQGENTEAFF
D: TRBD1
size: many
V: TRBV10-3
J: TRBJ1-1

DNA: TGTGCCAGCAGCCCGGGACTAGCGGTCTACGAGCAGTACTTC
CDR3: CASSPGLAVYEQYF
D: TRBD2
size: many
V: TRBV3-1
J: TRBJ2-7